This T cell receptor (beta chain) was sequenced during a study of blood T cell repertoires in COVID-19. Clones were sequenced by immunoSEQ multiplex PCR, and TCRdb holds only the in-frame ones, with some missing. This repertoire shows 120,000 to 150,000 clones, about nine tenths found once; its top ten account for approximately 35%. The sequence derives from a man in his forties or fifties who had recovered from COVID-19. Sequencing used peripheral blood.

CDR3 amino acids: CATSYGVNNEQFF. In nucleotides, the CDR3 is TGTGCCACCAGCTACGGGGTGAACAATGAGCAGTTCTTC. The chain links TRBV15 to TRBJ2-1, with a tentative D call TRBD2 (5 bases). This CDR3 is 13 amino acids long. V was cut by 5 bases and J by 5 bases, with 10 bases left in between. Germline V gives CDR1 LNHNV, CDR2 YYDKDF (reference sequence).